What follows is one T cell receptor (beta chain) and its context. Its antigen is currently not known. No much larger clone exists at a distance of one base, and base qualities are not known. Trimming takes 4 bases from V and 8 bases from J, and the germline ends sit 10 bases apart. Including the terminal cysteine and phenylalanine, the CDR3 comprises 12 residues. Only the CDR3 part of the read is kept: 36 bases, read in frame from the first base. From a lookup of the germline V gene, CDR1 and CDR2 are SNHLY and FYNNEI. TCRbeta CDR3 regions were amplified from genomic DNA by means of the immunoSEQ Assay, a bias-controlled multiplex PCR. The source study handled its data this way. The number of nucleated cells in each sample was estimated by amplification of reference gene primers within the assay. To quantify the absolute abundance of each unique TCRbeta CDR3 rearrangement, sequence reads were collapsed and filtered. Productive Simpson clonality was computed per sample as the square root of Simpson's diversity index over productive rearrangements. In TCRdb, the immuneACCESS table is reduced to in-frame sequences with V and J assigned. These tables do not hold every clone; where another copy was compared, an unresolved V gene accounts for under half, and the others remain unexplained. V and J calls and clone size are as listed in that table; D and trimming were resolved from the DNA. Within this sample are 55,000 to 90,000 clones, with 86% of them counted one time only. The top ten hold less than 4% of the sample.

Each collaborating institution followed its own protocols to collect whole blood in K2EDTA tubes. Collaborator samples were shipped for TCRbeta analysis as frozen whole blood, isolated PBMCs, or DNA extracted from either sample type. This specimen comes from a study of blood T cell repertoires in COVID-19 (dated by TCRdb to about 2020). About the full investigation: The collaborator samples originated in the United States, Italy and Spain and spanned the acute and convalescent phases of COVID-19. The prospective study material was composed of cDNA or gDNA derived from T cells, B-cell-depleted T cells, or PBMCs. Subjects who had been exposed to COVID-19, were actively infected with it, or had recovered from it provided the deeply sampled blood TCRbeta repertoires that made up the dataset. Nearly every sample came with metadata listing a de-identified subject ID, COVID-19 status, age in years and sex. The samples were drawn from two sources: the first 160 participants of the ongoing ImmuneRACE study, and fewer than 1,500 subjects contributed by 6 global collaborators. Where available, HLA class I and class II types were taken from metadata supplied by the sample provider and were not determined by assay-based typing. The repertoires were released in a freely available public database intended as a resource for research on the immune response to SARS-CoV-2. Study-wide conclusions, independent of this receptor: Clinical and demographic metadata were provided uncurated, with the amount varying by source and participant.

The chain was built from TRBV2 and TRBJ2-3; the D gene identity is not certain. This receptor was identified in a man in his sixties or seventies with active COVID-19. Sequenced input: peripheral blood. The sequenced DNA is TGTGCCAGCAGTGGGGCTCATGTTACGCAGTATTTT. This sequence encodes CASSGAHVTQYF.